This TCR beta chain emerged from a study of cytomegalovirus exposure and HLA in healthy donors. As for the study in general: Early released data comprised about 90 million unique TCRs from HLA-typed donors.

V gave up 6 bases and J gave up 3 bases; unmatched junction bases: 11. This CDR3 is built from 16 residues. CDR1 and CDR2 from the germline V gene are MNHEY and SMNVEV (reference sequence). General study findings and limits: A later analysis reportedly found that, within productive TCRs, an Asian-associated ancestry cluster had fewer N-insertions than the mean observed across the approximately 700 donors. Later on, analysis showed that most CMV-associated TCR beta chains appeared to be HLA-restricted. Researchers catalogued about 150 TCR beta chains as cytomegalovirus-associated.

Remarks on this clone: Its antigen is unidentified.

Researchers ran the PCR with 60 Vbeta and 13 Jbeta primers. The repertoire was sequenced with immunoSEQ multiplex PCR; TCRdb's copy has only in-frame clones and lacks some. Of 110,000 to 150,000 clones in the sample, about 74% were seen once. The sequence derives from a woman aged 40 to 55 in good health and CMV-seronegative. The chain has TRBV27 and TRBJ2-3; 8 bases agree with TRBD2. The material sequenced was PBMCs. CDR3 protein: CASSLTSGLITDTQYF. The CDR3 nucleotides read TGTGCCAGCAGCTTAACTAGCGGCCTAATTACAGATACGCAGTATTTT.